The rows below give T cell receptor beta chains drawn from one sample of a study of human T cells and chemical hapten exposure. TCRdb fed the RACE reads into MiXCR, producing one record per CDR3 protein. The sample shows 350,000 to 450,000 distinct CDR3 sequences, 5% to 6.5% of them seen only once. Sequences were derived from whole blood, sampled in connection with sensitization to the hapten diphenylcyclopropenone (DPC). The receptor set was obtained from a woman aged 45 to 65 with alopecia areata. Some clones in this sample may be carry-over from other donors' samples. Both conserved end residues are part of each CDR3. D genes are given only for firm matches. Size is stated for part of the rows, as once, few or many counts, or as a class when the clone is expanded.

clone_size | j_call | d_call | v_call | cdr3_length | cdr3_nt | cdr3_aa
many | TRBJ1-2 | NA | TRBV12-3/TRBV12-4 | 12 | TGTGCCAGCAGCCGATTTGCCCATGGCTACACCTTC | CASSRFAHGYTF
many | TRBJ2-7 | NA | TRBV20-1 | 15 | TGCAGTGCTACCTCTGCGCGGAGTAAGGGCTACGAGCAGTACTTC | CSATSARSKGYEQYF
few | TRBJ1-4 | NA | TRBV6-6 | 16 | TGTGCCAGCAGTTACTCGCTGGGGGCAACTAATGAAAAACTGTTTTTT | CASSYSLGATNEKLFF
NA | TRBJ1-2 | NA | TRBV6-5 | 13 | TGTGCCAGCCGAGAGTCGTCTCGCTATGGCTACACCTTC | CASRESSRYGYTF
NA | TRBJ2-5 | NA | TRBV13 | 18 | TGTGCCAGCAGCAGAGGGCGGGATCAAGAACCCCACCAAGAGACCCAGTACTTC | CASSRGRDQEPHQETQYF
few | TRBJ1-2 | TRBD1 | TRBV29-1 | 12 | TGCAGCGTGGGGACAGGGGTGGACGGCTACACCTTC | CSVGTGVDGYTF
many | TRBJ2-2 | NA | TRBV12-3/TRBV12-4 | 13 | TGTGCCAGCAGACGAACGAACACCGGGGAGCTGTTTTTT | CASRRTNTGELFF
few | TRBJ2-3 | NA | TRBV20-1 | 12 | TGCAGTGCCCCCCTTGGGACGGATACGCAGTATTTT | CSAPLGTDTQYF
many | TRBJ2-3 | TRBD1 | TRBV7-6 | 13 | TGTGCCAGCAGAGCTACAGGGGAAGATACGCAGTATTTT | CASRATGEDTQYF
many | TRBJ2-6 | NA | TRBV4-1 | 15 | TGCGCCAGCAGCCAATACACCGCTGGGGCCAACGTCCTGACTTTC | CASSQYTAGANVLTF
NA | TRBJ2-3 | NA | TRBV18 | 15 | TGTGCCAGCTCACCGGGTCCATACCGCACAGATACGCAGTATTTT | CASSPGPYRTDTQYF
few | TRBJ1-4 | TRBD1 | TRBV20-1 | 15 | TGCAGTGCTAGAGATCCCCAGGGGGCTGGTGAAAAACTGTTTTTT | CSARDPQGAGEKLFF
few | TRBJ1-5 | TRBD1 | TRBV6-1 | 14 | TGTGCCAGCAGAGAGGGGGCTTTGCATCAGCCCCAGCATTTT | CASREGALHQPQHF
few | TRBJ1-1 | NA | TRBV9 | 13 | TGTGCCAGCAGCGCCGAATCAGCCACTGAAGCTTTCTTT | CASSAESATEAFF
many | TRBJ2-2 | TRBD2 | TRBV28 | 14 | TGTGCCAGCAGGGGGGACTACTACACCGGGGAGCTGTTTTTT | CASRGDYYTGELFF
few | TRBJ1-1 | TRBD1 | TRBV10-3 | 13 | TGTGCCTGCGGCGGACAGGGAGGAACTGAAGCTTTCTTT | CACGGQGGTEAFF
many | TRBJ1-4 | NA | TRBV18 | 18 | TGTGCCAGCTCACCACTCGCGGAGGGATGGGAGACTAATGAAAAACTGTTTTTT | CASSPLAEGWETNEKLFF
few | TRBJ2-3 | NA | TRBV28 | 16 | TGTGCCAGCAGTGGTGGGGCCGGACTGGGCACAGATACGCAGTATTTT | CASSGGAGLGTDTQYF
NA | TRBJ2-1 | NA | TRBV13 | 20 | TGTGCCAGCAGCTTATTAACCGGTTTGGAGCAGGGTCGCTCCTACAATGAGCAGTTCTTC | CASSLLTGLEQGRSYNEQFF
many | TRBJ1-1 | NA | TRBV27 | 11 | TGTGCCAGCATCTTGGGTTCCCAGGCTTTCTTT | CASILGSQAFF
many | TRBJ2-7 | NA | TRBV20-1 | 12 | TGCAGTGCTAGAGATCAGGGCCACGAGCAGTACTTC | CSARDQGHEQYF
many | TRBJ2-1 | NA | TRBV6-2/TRBV6-3 | 14 | TGTGCCAGCACCCGGACAGAGCCCTACAATGAGCAGTTCTTC | CASTRTEPYNEQFF
NA | TRBJ1-1 | NA | TRBV6-5 | 14 | TGTGCCAGCAGGTCCCTGGGGGTACGCACTGAAGCTTTCTTT | CASRSLGVRTEAFF
many | TRBJ1-1 | TRBD1 | TRBV4-1 | 13 | TGCGCCAGCAGCCACCCGGACAGGTCTGAAGCTTTCTTT | CASSHPDRSEAFF
NA | TRBJ2-3 | TRBD2 | TRBV2 | 16 | TGTGCCAGCAGTGAAATGGGGACTACGGCCCAGAGGACGCAGTATTTT | CASSEMGTTAQRTQYF
many | TRBJ2-5 | NA | TRBV6-5 | 13 | TGTGCCAGCAGTTACTTCAGGGGAGAGACCCAGTACTTC | CASSYFRGETQYF
few | TRBJ2-4 | TRBD1 | TRBV6-1 | 13 | TGTGCCAGCTGGGACAGGGGGCGCGGGGTTGTGTACTTC | CASWDRGRGVVYF
many | TRBJ2-5 | TRBD2 | TRBV12-3/TRBV12-4 | 17 | TGTGCCAGCAGTTCAGGACTAGCGGGGGGGCGGGTAGAGACCCAGTACTTC | CASSSGLAGGRVETQYF
few | TRBJ1-4 | NA | TRBV4-3 | 17 | TGCGCCAGCAGCCAAGCGGGTCTAGGGATCCCTAATGAAAAACTGTTTTTT | CASSQAGLGIPNEKLFF
few | TRBJ1-1 | TRBD1 | TRBV7-9 | 15 | TGTGCCAGCAGCTTAGGGGACAGGGATGACACTGAAGCTTTCTTT | CASSLGDRDDTEAFF
NA | TRBJ2-3 | TRBD2 | TRBV27 | 16 | TGTGCCAGCCGTATCGCAGTAGCGGGGGGGCCAGATACGCAGTATTTT | CASRIAVAGGPDTQYF
few | TRBJ1-5 | TRBD1 | TRBV7-9 | 16 | TGTGCCAGCAGGTCGACAGGGGGGAGAGACAATCAGCCCCAGCATTTT | CASRSTGGRDNQPQHF
many | TRBJ2-1 | NA | TRBV12-3/TRBV12-4 | 12 | TGTGCCAGCCGCCGGGACATCAATGAGCAGTTCTTC | CASRRDINEQFF
NA | TRBJ2-7 | NA | TRBV13 | 14 | TGTGCCAGCAGCTTAGTTGGCAGGGAGGACGAGCAGTACTTC | CASSLVGREDEQYF
NA | TRBJ2-3 | NA | TRBV4-3 | 16 | TGCGCCAGCAGCCAAGAAGCGAACGACGCAGCAGATACGCAGTATTTT | CASSQEANDAADTQYF
few | TRBJ2-1 | NA | TRBV5-1 | 14 | TGCGCCAGCGGGGACGGAAGCTCCTACAATGAGCAGTTCTTC | CASGDGSSYNEQFF
few | TRBJ2-1 | TRBD2 | TRBV20-1 | 13 | TGCAGTGCTGACGGACTAGATAACAATGAGCAGTTCTTC | CSADGLDNNEQFF
many | TRBJ2-7 | TRBD2 | TRBV11-2 | 16 | TGTGCCAGCAGCTCTCAGCGGGAGGGCCGCGCCTACGAGCAGTACTTC | CASSSQREGRAYEQYF
many | TRBJ2-2 | TRBD2 | TRBV5-1 | 16 | TGCGCCAGCAGCTTGGTACGGGGGGGAAACACCGGGGAGCTGTTTTTT | CASSLVRGGNTGELFF
many | TRBJ2-3 | NA | TRBV7-2 | 15 | TGTGCCAGCAGCTTACGGTCTCTCGGGACAGATACGCAGTATTTT | CASSLRSLGTDTQYF
NA | TRBJ2-3 | NA | TRBV7-8 | 16 | TGTGCCAGCAGTCCAATCACCGGGGAACCGTGGGATACGCAGTATTTT | CASSPITGEPWDTQYF
many | TRBJ2-7 | NA | TRBV7-2 | 12 | TGTGCCAGCAGCTTAGCCAAGGTCGAGCAGTACTTC | CASSLAKVEQYF
NA | TRBJ2-5 | TRBD2 | TRBV10-2 | 13 | TGCGCCAGCAGAGATAGCGGGAGTAGCGCCCAGTACTTC | CASRDSGSSAQYF
NA | TRBJ2-3 | TRBD2 | TRBV7-2 | 15 | TGTGCCAGCAGCCGGCTAGCGGGGGTGTGGGATACGCAGTATTTT | CASSRLAGVWDTQYF
many | TRBJ2-1 | NA | TRBV20-1 | 16 | TGCAGTGCTAGAGAGACTGCCGGGACTTTGTACAATGAGCAGTTCTTC | CSARETAGTLYNEQFF
few | TRBJ2-1 | NA | TRBV9 | 15 | TGTGCCAGCAGCTCAAGAGTGGCGGGGGCCTCTGAGCAGTTCTTC | CASSSRVAGASEQFF
NA | TRBJ2-7 | NA | TRBV29-1 | 12 | TGCAGCGTTGAACTCAGGGGTCGGGAGCAGTACTTC | CSVELRGREQYF
NA | TRBJ2-3 | NA | TRBV10-3 | 13 | TGTGCCATCAGTGGCCTCAGCACAGATACGCAGTATTTT | CAISGLSTDTQYF
NA | TRBJ1-6 | TRBD1 | TRBV20-1 | 13 | TGCAGTGCAGCCGGGACAGGGTCCACACCCCTCCACTTT | CSAAGTGSTPLHF
many | TRBJ2-3 | TRBD1 | TRBV12-3/TRBV12-4 | 13 | TGTGCCAGCAGTTTTGACAGGGCTGATACGCAGTATTTT | CASSFDRADTQYF
NA | TRBJ1-1 | NA | TRBV7-9 | 12 | TGTGCCAGCAGCTCGGGACTGATTGAAGCTTTCTTT | CASSSGLIEAFF
many | TRBJ2-1 | NA | TRBV15 | 14 | TGTGCCACCAGCAGAGATCCCAGGGGCAATGAGCAGTTCTTC | CATSRDPRGNEQFF
few | TRBJ2-5 | NA | TRBV2 | 15 | TGTGCCAGCAGGGGACTTTGGGGCAACCAAGAGACCCAGTACTTC | CASRGLWGNQETQYF
few | TRBJ1-2 | TRBD1 | TRBV7-9 | 11 | TGTGCCAGCAGCCCGACAGGGGGCTACACCTTC | CASSPTGGYTF
many | TRBJ2-1 | NA | TRBV7-2 | 16 | TGTGCCAGCAGCTTACGGGCAGGGAGCTCCTACAATGAGCAGTTCTTC | CASSLRAGSSYNEQFF
many | TRBJ2-2 | NA | TRBV6-2/TRBV6-3 | 14 | TGTGCCAGCTGTCTGGGAGAGGCGACGATCGGGCTGTTTTTT | CASCLGEATIGLFF
many | TRBJ1-5 | TRBD1 | TRBV19 | 16 | TGTGCCAGTAGGACTTCGGGACAGGGGGGCAATCAGCCCCAGCATTTT | CASRTSGQGGNQPQHF